This T cell receptor (beta chain) originates from a study of beta chain features in type 1 diabetes. Note on this clone: The target antigen is unknown.

Study-wide results and limits: TCRB CDR3s were moderately but significantly shorter in Type 1 diabetes patients in all four CD4+ subsets. The similarity of naive, central memory and Treg TCRB repertoires appeared greater among patients than among healthy donors. More deletions and fewer insertions at VDJ junctions were found in patients with type 1 diabetes.

Based on CD45RO/CCR7/CD25/CD127/CD95/CD27, CD4+ regulatory, stem cell-like memory, naive and central memory cells were sorted. Expressed TCRB transcripts were sequenced after all isolated RNA was converted to cDNA. TCRdb's copy holds only in-frame clones and misses some; the assay was immunoSEQ multiplex PCR. Seen here are under 300,000 clones, roughly 21% observed once, and the top ten hold 0.028%. Germline CDR1 and CDR2: SGHTA and FQGTGA. The J segment lost 2 bases and the V segment lost 5 bases, leaving 4 bases of the junction unmatched. The CDR3 has 15 amino acids. The sequencing input was naive CD4+ T cells from blood. V is TRBV7-3 and J is TRBJ2-3, with 10 bases that match TRBD2. This receptor was obtained from a woman between 40 and 50 years old with type 1 diabetes. The CDR3 region is CASSRAGGVTDTQYF. CDR3 coding DNA: TGTGCCAGCAGCAGAGCGGGGGGGGTCACAGATACGCAGTATTTT. The full variable domain, with the rest looked up from reference TRBV7-3 and TRBJ2-3, is GAGVSQTPSNKVTEKGKYVELRCDPISGHTALYWYRQSLGQGPEFLIYFQGTGAADDSGLPNDRFFAVRPEGSVSTLKIQRTERGDSAVYLCASSRAGGVTDTQYFGPGTRLTVL.